The 27 T cell receptor beta chains below come from one sample, sequenced in a study of cytomegalovirus exposure and HLA in healthy donors. PCR was performed using 60 Vbeta and 13 Jbeta primers. Some clones are missing from TCRdb's copy, which holds only in-frame ones; the method was immunoSEQ multiplex PCR. The sample includes roughly 190,000 clones, roughly 74% of them seen just once. The sample comprised PBMCs. Source of these receptors: a woman between 25 and 40 years old in good health and CMV-seropositive.

The J gene is TRBJ1-2, the V gene TRBV11-3, with 11 bases matching TRBD1. The CDR3 has 16 residues. V dropped 4 bases and J dropped 5; count of bases not matched to a gene: 9. Germline V gene sequence: CDR1 SGHNT, CDR2 YENEEA. The DNA of the CDR3 is TGTGCCAGCAGCTCACCCGGGACAGGGGGGAAATATGGCTACACCTTC. It yields the protein CASSSPGTGGKYGYTF.

This clone appeared a single time. This rearrangement joins TRBV9 to TRBJ2-1; 7 bases line up with TRBD2. The germline V gene encodes CDR1 SGDLS and CDR2 YYNGEE. This CDR3 region has 16 residues. V lost 5 bases, J lost 2 bases, and 10 bases stayed unmatched. This chain's CDR3 is CASSPSLLAAYNEQFF. CDR3 bases: TGTGCCAGCAGTCCCTCGTTGCTAGCGGCCTACAATGAGCAGTTCTTC.

The DNA of the CDR3 is TGTGCCAGCAGTGAACGCGGTGGATTCACCGGGGAGCTGTTTTTT. Its translation is CASSERGGFTGELFF. The chain is built from TRBV6-1 and TRBJ2-2; D call uncertain. Trimming shortened V by 2 bases and J by 4 bases, and 11 bases separated the two germline ends. In germline, CDR1 is MNHNS, CDR2 SASEGT. CDR3 length: 15 amino acids.

This chain connects TRBV19 to TRBJ1-2; no reliable D call. CDR1 and CDR2 (germline): LNHDA, SQIVND (reference sequence). V lost 5 bases and J 6 bases, leaving 13 bases between the germline ends. The CDR3 is 13 residues long. CDR3 sequence: CASSPDRTDGYTF. The CDR3 DNA follows: TGTGCCAGTAGTCCGGACCGGACTGATGGCTACACCTTC.

This clone was found a few times. CDR3 sequence reads: CASSPTGIWSGYTF. The DNA of the CDR3 is TGTGCCAGCAGCCCTACGGGGATATGGTCTGGCTACACCTTC. This rearrangement joins TRBV7-6 to TRBJ1-2; D remains unclear. Germline assignment: CDR1 SGHVS and CDR2 FNYEAQ. V lost 5 bases, J lost 7 bases, and 17 bases lay in between. The CDR3 runs 14 residues.

This clone is a singleton in its sample. The chain employs TRBV28 and TRBJ1-4; the match to TRBD1 covers 8 bases. CDR3 length: 15 residues. Germline V gives CDR1 MDHEN, CDR2 SYDVKM. Germline trimming cut 4 bases from V and 5 bases from J; bases unmatched to any gene: 6. The CDR3 DNA follows: TGTGCCAGCAGTTACTGGGGACAGGCCAATGAAAAACTGTTTTTT. It codes for CASSYWGQANEKLFF.

The genes are TRBV2 and TRBJ1-3; 7 nucleotides line up with TRBD1. V shed 6 bases, J shed 8 bases, and the junction held 13 bases outside the gene matches. The V gene's germline CDR1 is SNHLY and CDR2 FYNNEI. The CDR3 runs to 15 residues. This chain's CDR3 is CASRRQGGIEHTIYF. CDR3 nucleotides: TGTGCCAGCAGGCGACAGGGTGGAATCGAGCACACCATATATTTT. The full variable domain, completed using reference TRBV2 and TRBJ1-3, is EPEVTQTPSHQVTQMGQEVILRCVPISNHLYFYWYRQILGQKVEFLVSFYNNEISEKSEIFDDQFSVERPDGSNFTLKIRSTKLEDSAMYFCASRRQGGIEHTIYFGEGSWLTVV.

Points on this clone: One end of the junction varies from germline; a read error may be responsible. Additional DNA sequences in this sample encode the identical CDR3. The chain joins TRBV6-5 to TRBJ2-3; 8 bases line up with TRBD2. Germline V gene lookup returns CDR1 MNHEY and CDR2 SVGAGI. The length of the CDR3 is 15 residues. The CDR3, as DNA: TGTGCCAGCAGTCCCCTCTCCGGGGGGGCCGATACGCAGTACTTT. As protein: CASSPLSGGADTQYF.

This clone was seen a single time. This chain links TRBV4-3 with TRBJ1-6, with 7 positions matching TRBD1. Germline V gene sequence: CDR1 LGHNA, CDR2 YSLEER. The V segment lost 0 bases and the J segment 7 bases; nucleotides outside the gene matches: 6. This CDR3 spans 16 amino acids. CDR3 protein: CASSQDRRGQNSPLHF. Here the CDR3 DNA reads TGCGCCAGCAGCCAAGATCGTCGGGGACAGAATTCACCCCTCCACTTT.

This chain joins TRBV5-6 and TRBJ2-2; no clear D gene. The CDR3 consists of 15 residues. Germline V lookup: CDR1 SGHDT, CDR2 YYEEEE. Trimming took 1 base from V and 1 from J, leaving 8 bases between them. CDR3 bases: TGTGCCAGCAGCTTGCGGCCAGGGAACACCGGGGAGCTGTTTTTT. This encodes CASSLRPGNTGELFF. Full variable domain (outside the CDR3, taken from reference TRBV5-6 and TRBJ2-2): DAGVTQSPTHLIKTRGQQVTLRCSPKSGHDTVSWYQQALGQGPQFIFQYYEEEERQRGNFPDRFSGHQFPNYSSELNVNALLLGDSALYLCASSLRPGNTGELFFGEGSRLTVL.

V is TRBV5-1 and J is TRBJ2-5; D perhaps matches TRBD2 (6 bases). From germline, CDR1 is SGHRS and CDR2 YFSETQ. The V end lost 4 bases, the J end lost 4 bases, and 14 bases lay between the germline ends. The CDR3 is made up of 14 amino acids. CDR3 loop: CASSPSGTPETQYF. CDR3 sequence (DNA): TGCGCCAGCAGCCCGTCCGGGACTCCAGAGACCCAGTACTTC. Together with reference TRBV5-1 and TRBJ2-5, the CDR3 gives the full variable domain: KAGVTQTPRYLIKTRGQQVTLSCSPISGHRSVSWYQQTPGQGLQFLFEYFSETQRNKGNFPGRFSGRQFSNSRSEMNVSTLELGDSALYLCASSPSGTPETQYFGPGTRLLVL.

This clone came up a few times. The rearrangement uses TRBV4-1 and TRBJ2-1, with TRBD2 identical over 10 bases. With 3 bases clipped from V and 4 bases from J, the junction kept 3 bases outside the gene matches. The CDR3 is 15 amino acids. The germline gives CDR1 MGHRA, CDR2 YSYEKL. CDR3 sequence: CASSQGLANYNEQFF. In DNA form, the CDR3 reads TGCGCCAGCAGCCAGGGACTAGCGAATTACAATGAGCAGTTCTTC.

The rearrangement joins TRBV29-1 to TRBJ2-2; 9 bases line up with TRBD1. This CDR3 has 15 residues. V lost 4 bases and J lost 6; bases outside the gene matches: 9. The germline gives CDR1 SQVTM, CDR2 ANQGSEA. In DNA form, the CDR3 reads TGCAGCGTTGGGGCCGGGACAGGGTCTCCCGGGGAGCTGTTTTTT. This encodes CSVGAGTGSPGELFF.

The chain is built from TRBV23-1 and TRBJ1-5; 7 bases align to TRBD1. TRBV23-1 counts as an open reading frame of uncertain function. With V trimmed by 2 bases and J by 0 bases, 4 bases remained unmatched. The CDR3 loop spans 16 amino acids. CDR3 nucleotides: TGCGCCAGCAGTCAACACGGGGACAGTAGCAATCAGCCCCAGCATTTT. Its translation: CASSQHGDSSNQPQHF.

This chain connects TRBV27 to TRBJ2-7, with 8 bases aligning to TRBD1. Germline CDR1 is MNHEY and CDR2 is SMNVEV (reference sequence). V was clipped by 10 bases and J by 3 bases; unmatched bases: 5. The CDR3 has 12 residues. In DNA form, the CDR3 reads TGTGCCACCAGACAGGGGAGCTACGAGCAGTACTTC. This gives the protein CATRQGSYEQYF.

This clone was picked up one time. This chain uses TRBV5-8 with TRBJ2-5; 11 bases align to TRBD2. Germline V CDR1 and CDR2: SGHTS, YDEGEE. V shed 0 bases and J 4 bases; nucleotides not matched to a gene: 5. This CDR3 is built from 16 residues. The CDR3 protein is CASSLVAGGLGETQYF. The CDR3 DNA follows: TGTGCCAGCAGCTTGGTAGCGGGGGGGCTCGGAGAGACCCAGTACTTC.

This clone was seen only once. The rearrangement joins TRBV30 to TRBJ2-2; a weak D match, TRBD1 (6 bases). The germline gives CDR1 GTSNPN, CDR2 SVGIG (reference sequence). The CDR3 sequence is 16 residues long. V gave up 4 bases and J gave up 8 bases, with 23 bases separating them. This CDR3 is CAWTGYRVDRVGELFF. In nucleotides, the CDR3 is TGTGCCTGGACAGGGTACAGGGTGGATAGGGTTGGGGAGCTGTTTTTT.

The rearrangement joins TRBV7-9 to TRBJ2-7; 8 bases align to TRBD1. Germline CDR1 and CDR2: SEHNR and FQNEAQ (reference sequence). The CDR3 loop spans 16 amino acids. V shed 4 bases, J shed 2 bases, and the junction held 10 bases outside the gene matches. The CDR3 protein is CASSSDLDRGAYEQYF. The CDR3 DNA reads as TGTGCCAGCAGCTCGGACCTCGACAGGGGAGCCTACGAGCAGTACTTC. The variable domain in full, with the rest retrieved from reference TRBV7-9 and TRBJ2-7, is DTGVSQNPRHKITKRGQNVTFRCDPISEHNRLYWYRQTLGQGPEFLTYFQNEAQLEKSRLLSDRFSAERPKGSFSTLEIQRTEQGDSAMYLCASSSDLDRGAYEQYFGPGTRLTVT.

The rearrangement joins TRBV6-6 to TRBJ2-7; D call uncertain. This CDR3 spans 12 amino acids. The germline V gene has CDR1 MNHNY and CDR2 SVGAGI (reference sequence). The V end lost 6 bases, the J end lost 6 bases, and 12 bases lay between the germline ends. CDR3 sequence: CASRHLASEQYF. CDR3 DNA sequence: TGTGCCAGCAGACACTTAGCCTCCGAGCAGTACTTC.

The V gene is TRBV5-8, the J gene TRBJ2-1, with 10 bases lining up with TRBD2. From germline, CDR1 is SGHTS and CDR2 YDEGEE. The CDR3 extends over 17 amino acids. J was trimmed by 0 bases and V by 4 bases; bases with no gene match: 7. The CDR3 region is CASSAAGTSVSYNEQFF. CDR3 in DNA: TGTGCCAGCAGCGCGGCCGGGACTAGCGTCTCCTACAATGAGCAGTTCTTC.

The chain employs TRBV23-1 and TRBJ1-6, with TRBD1 matching 8 bases. TRBV23-1 carries the ORF label, with uncertain function. Germline trimming cut 5 bases from V and 9 bases from J; bases unmatched to any gene: 9. The CDR3 extends over 15 amino acids. CDR3 coding DNA: TGCGCCAGCAGTACTGCAGGGGGCTGGGGTTCACCCCTCCACTTT. It codes for CASSTAGGWGSPLHF.

V and J are TRBV2 and TRBJ2-7, with 16 bases aligning to TRBD2. V was clipped by 6 bases and J by 5 bases; unmatched bases: 4. From germline, CDR1 is SNHLY and CDR2 FYNNEI. The CDR3 loop spans 15 amino acids. The CDR3 is CASSGTSGRADEQYF. Written as DNA, the CDR3 is TGTGCCAGCAGCGGGACTAGCGGGAGGGCCGACGAGCAGTACTTC.

This clone was detected only a few times. The rearrangement links TRBV2 to TRBJ1-1; 8 positions match TRBD1. There are 15 residues in the CDR3. The V segment lost 7 bases and the J segment 4 bases; nucleotides outside the gene matches: 11. Germline V gene lookup returns CDR1 SNHLY and CDR2 FYNNEI. DNA for the CDR3: TGTGCCAGCATTGATGACAGGGGAGCGTTCACTGAAGCTTTCTTT. This encodes CASIDDRGAFTEAFF.

About this clone itself: The sample carries other DNA sequences with the same CDR3. The chain employs TRBV18 and TRBJ2-2, with D uncertain. V lost 1 base and J 2 bases, leaving 5 bases between the germline ends. CDR1 KGHSH and CDR2 LQKENI come from the germline V gene. The CDR3 is 14 amino acids. CDR3 DNA: TGTGCCAGCTCACCACGTCAAAACACCGGGGAGCTGTTTTTT. Its translation is CASSPRQNTGELFF. The full variable domain, in which reference TRBV18 and TRBJ2-2 provide the parts outside the CDR3, is NAGVMQNPRHLVRRRGQEARLRCSPMKGHSHVYWYRQLPEEGLKFMVYLQKENIIDESGMPKERFSAEFPKEGPSILRIQQVVRGDSAAYFCASSPRQNTGELFFGEGSRLTVL.

This chain joins TRBV19 and TRBJ1-5; TRBD1 matches at 7 bases. The V gene's germline CDR1 is LNHDA and CDR2 SQIVND (reference sequence). The CDR3 runs to 15 residues. After removal of 9 bases from V and 2 bases from J, the junction contained 10 bases not matched to a gene. The CDR3 protein is CASEQQGTRNQPQHF. In nucleotides, the CDR3 is TGTGCCAGCGAGCAACAGGGGACTCGCAATCAGCCCCAGCATTTT.

This clone appeared a few times. The J gene is TRBJ2-2, the V gene TRBV5-6, with 7 nucleotides matching TRBD1. Germline trimming cut 2 bases from V and 6 bases from J; bases unmatched to any gene: 7. CDR3 length: 15 residues. Germline values: CDR1 SGHDT, CDR2 YYEEEE. The CDR3 protein is CASSLRDSLPGELFF. The CDR3 coding sequence is TGTGCCAGCAGCTTACGGGACAGCCTCCCCGGGGAGCTGTTTTTT. Filled out from reference TRBV5-6 and TRBJ2-2, the complete variable domain reads DAGVTQSPTHLIKTRGQQVTLRCSPKSGHDTVSWYQQALGQGPQFIFQYYEEEERQRGNFPDRFSGHQFPNYSSELNVNALLLGDSALYLCASSLRDSLPGELFFGEGSRLTVL.

V usage is TRBV4-2 and J usage is TRBJ2-5, with 15 bases fitting TRBD2. The J segment lost 5 bases and the V segment lost 1 base, leaving 8 bases of the junction unmatched. Germline values: CDR1 LGHNA, CDR2 YNFKEQ. This CDR3 is built from 18 residues. This CDR3 reads CASSQARTSGGAGETQYF. The CDR3 DNA sequence: TGTGCCAGCAGCCAAGCCAGGACTAGCGGGGGGGCGGGCGAGACCCAGTACTTC.